This entry is about one T cell receptor (beta chain). Its target is not known. Unmatched junction bases numbered 6, after V lost 3 bases and J lost 3 bases. This CDR3 comprises 15 residues. Looked up from germline, CDR1 is LNHDA and CDR2 is SQIVND (reference sequence). The record originates from a study of beta chain features in type 1 diabetes. Overall study: Over all samples combined, 107,917,701 sorted cells were examined. General study points: Diminished insertions and augmented deletions at VDJ junctions characterized type 1 diabetes patients. In the patient group, naive, central memory and Treg TCRB repertoires seemed more alike than in the healthy donor group. All four CD4+ subsets from Type 1 diabetes patients carried moderately but significantly shorter TCRB CDR3s.

Expressed TCRB transcripts got sequenced, as all isolated RNA was reverse transcribed. Profiled with immunoSEQ multiplex PCR; TCRdb holds only in-frame clones, not every one. The table records hundreds of thousands of clones, around 15% of them present only once. The chain has TRBV19 and TRBJ2-3; TRBD1 aligns across 7 bases. This clonotype originated in a man between 18 and 35 years old with type 1 diabetes. The sequencing sample was made of naive CD4+ T cells from blood. CDR3 sequence (DNA): TGTGCCAGTAGTATGGGACAGTGGGGGACAGATACGCAGTATTTT. As protein: CASSMGQWGTDTQYF.